These 20 T cell receptor beta chains were sequenced from one sample in a study of blood T cell repertoires in COVID-19. Measured with immunoSEQ multiplex PCR; TCRdb has only the in-frame clones, and not every one. The data hold 25,000 to 35,000 clones, with roughly 85% observed a single time. Sequenced material: peripheral blood. The receptor set was obtained from a man aged 55 to 70 with active COVID-19.

The genes are TRBV5-5 and TRBJ1-1, with TRBD1 as a possible D gene (6 bases). There are 15 residues in the CDR3. The ends were cut back, 1 base at V and 5 bases at J, with 15 bases in the middle. Germline CDR1 reads SGHKS; CDR2 reads YYEKEE (reference sequence). In DNA form, the CDR3 reads TGTGCCAGCAGCTTGTATCCAGGGGCTGAGACTGAAGCTTTCTTT. It encodes CASSLYPGAETEAFF.

The rearrangement links TRBV7-6 to TRBJ2-3, with TRBD2 matching over 8 bases. The CDR3 is made up of 15 amino acids. CDR1 and CDR2 from the germline V gene are SGHVS and FNYEAQ. J gave up 0 bases and V 3 bases, and 2 bases lay outside the gene matches. The CDR3 DNA reads as TGTGCCAGCAGCTTTAGCGGGGCTAGCACAGATACGCAGTATTTT. Residues: CASSFSGASTDTQYF.

The J gene is TRBJ2-2, the V gene TRBV5-1, with D possibly matching TRBD1 (6 bases). V was shortened by 0 bases and J by 4 bases, with 22 bases between the two germline ends. Germline CDR1 SGHRS, CDR2 YFSETQ. The CDR3 is 19 residues long. The CDR3 region is CASSLAIIRDTTRTGELFF. The CDR3 region has the DNA TGCGCCAGCAGCTTGGCCATCATCCGGGACACCACCCGCACCGGGGAGCTGTTTTTT.

The V and J genes are TRBV28 and TRBJ1-2; possibly TRBD1 for D (6 bases). Germline lookup yields CDR1 MDHEN and CDR2 SYDVKM. V was pared by 6 bases and J by 4 bases, with 9 bases between. CDR3 size: 12 residues. CDR3 amino acids: CASRGQGYGYTF. The CDR3 region has the DNA TGTGCCAGCAGGGGACAAGGCTATGGCTACACCTTC.

V usage is TRBV7-9 and J usage is TRBJ2-3, with 9 nucleotides matching TRBD2. Trimming removed 5 bases from V and 3 bases from J; junction bases left unmatched: 9. This CDR3 contains 16 residues. Germline-derived CDR1 and CDR2 are SEHNR and FQNEAQ (reference sequence). CDR3 protein: CASSLGTSSGTDTQYF. The CDR3 DNA reads TGTGCCAGCAGCCTAGGGACTAGCTCTGGGACAGATACGCAGTATTTT.

This chain uses TRBV28 with TRBJ1-4; no firm D call. The CDR3 is made up of 15 amino acids. Trimming removed 5 bases from V and 3 bases from J, with 13 bases in between. From germline, CDR1 is MDHEN and CDR2 SYDVKM. CDR3 amino acids: CASSPAAVSNEKLFF. CDR3 bases: TGTGCCAGCAGTCCGGCGGCGGTCTCTAATGAAAAACTGTTTTTT.

The chain combines TRBV7-7 with TRBJ2-3; tentative D call: TRBD2 (6 bases). Deletions cut 4 bases from V and 1 base from J, with 9 bases between. This CDR3 region has 14 residues. The germline gives CDR1 SSHAT, CDR2 FNYEAQ (reference sequence). CDR3 loop: CASSSRGRTDTQYF. The CDR3 DNA follows: TGTGCCAGCAGCTCGCGGGGACGCACAGATACGCAGTATTTT.

This clone was observed a few times. The rearrangement joins TRBV18 to TRBJ1-2; D is undetermined. CDR3 length: 14 amino acids. CDR1 KGHSH and CDR2 LQKENI come from the germline V gene. The germline V and J ends were trimmed by 4 bases and 4 bases, with 13 bases remaining between them. DNA for the CDR3: TGTGCCAGCTCACTTCAGGCTTCAGGCTATGGCTACACCTTC. It encodes CASSLQASGYGYTF.

The gene calls are TRBV6-5 and TRBJ2-5; perhaps TRBD1 as D (6 bases). In germline, CDR1 is MNHEY, CDR2 SVGAGI. The CDR3 is 15 amino acids. The V end lost 5 bases, the J end lost 5 bases, and 18 bases lay between the germline ends. The CDR3 nucleotides read TGTGCCAGCAGTCATGAAGAGAACAGGGCTGAGACCCAGTACTTC. Translated: CASSHEENRAETQYF.

The genes are TRBV4-2 and TRBJ2-3; D is ambiguous. The V and J ends lost 4 bases and 2 bases respectively, with 7 bases between them. The germline V gene has CDR1 LGHNA and CDR2 YNFKEQ. The CDR3 spans 13 residues. The CDR3 sequence is CASSPSSTDTQYF. The CDR3 DNA is TGTGCCAGCAGCCCCAGTTCCACAGATACGCAGTATTTT.

This chain links TRBV7-2 with TRBJ2-2; 8 nucleotides line up with TRBD2. This CDR3 has 14 amino acids. V lost 6 bases to trimming and J lost 2 bases; unmatched junction nucleotides: 2. Germline V gene sequence: CDR1 SGHTA, CDR2 FQGNSA. As DNA, the CDR3 is TGTGCCAGCAGGAGCGGGAGTAACACCGGGGAGCTGTTTTTT. It specifies CASRSGSNTGELFF.

The chain is built from TRBV29-1 and TRBJ1-1; TRBD1 is a possible D gene (5 bases). CDR3 size: 15 residues. V lost 7 bases and J 7 bases, leaving 25 bases between the germline ends. Per germline, CDR1 SQVTM and CDR2 ANQGSEA. The CDR3 spells CSGRPFSGRLNEAFF. The CDR3 bases are TGCAGCGGACGACCGTTCTCAGGGAGGCTAAATGAAGCTTTCTTT.

J is TRBJ2-7 and V is TRBV5-1, with D perhaps TRBD1 (6 bases). Germline CDR1 is SGHRS and CDR2 is YFSETQ. V lost 4 bases and J 3 bases, leaving 11 bases between the germline ends. This CDR3 comprises 13 residues. The CDR3 nucleotides are TGCGCCAGCAGCGCCCAGGGACACTACGAGCAGTACTTC. Amino acids: CASSAQGHYEQYF.

This chain links TRBV19 with TRBJ2-5, with D possibly TRBD1 on 6 matching bases. CDR1 and CDR2 from the germline V gene are LNHDA and SQIVND (reference sequence). CDR3 size: 14 residues. V lost 6 bases, J lost 1 base, and 12 bases lay in between. The DNA for the CDR3 is TGTGCCAGTAGCCAGGGGAACCTCCAAGAGACCCAGTACTTC. It translates to CASSQGNLQETQYF.

The V call is TRBV28, the J call TRBJ2-2, with a weak D call TRBD2 (6 bases). Trimming shortened V by 6 bases and J by 6 bases, and 17 bases separated the two germline ends. This CDR3 is built from 15 residues. CDR1 is MDHEN and CDR2 is SYDVKM in the germline V gene. The CDR3 DNA follows: TGTGCCAGCAGAAGGGAGCTAGCGAGGGCCGGGGAGCTGTTTTTT. The encoded protein is CASRRELARAGELFF.

The rearrangement joins TRBV5-1 to TRBJ2-7, with 8 bases lining up with TRBD2. V was pared by 0 bases and J by 2 bases, with 4 bases of the junction left unmatched. The CDR3 has 15 residues. Germline V gives CDR1 SGHRS, CDR2 YFSETQ. The CDR3 coding sequence is TGCGCCAGCAGCTTGGTTAGCGGGACTACCTACGAGCAGTACTTC. Protein: CASSLVSGTTYEQYF.

The chain combines TRBV18 with TRBJ2-5, with TRBD1 matching over 9 bases. The V and J ends lost 4 bases and 3 bases, in that order; junction bases with no gene match: 3. This CDR3 contains 14 residues. CDR1 is KGHSH and CDR2 is LQKENI in the germline V gene. CDR3 residues: CASSHRGLEETQYF. The CDR3 DNA follows: TGTGCCAGCTCACACAGGGGGCTCGAAGAGACCCAGTACTTC.

This clone is categorized as medium-sized (0.01 to 0.1%). The chain couples TRBV11-3 to TRBJ2-1, with 7 bases fitting TRBD2. CDR3 length: 15 amino acids. V lost 4 bases, J lost 2 bases, and 5 bases stayed unmatched. In germline, CDR1 is SGHNT, CDR2 YENEEA. For the CDR3, the DNA is TGTGCCAGCAGCTCCTTCGCGGGAGCCTACAATGAGCAGTTCTTC. Translation gives CASSSFAGAYNEQFF.

The genes are TRBV18 and TRBJ2-1; 10 bases fit TRBD2. The CDR3 extends over 19 amino acids. CDR1 and CDR2 from the germline V gene are KGHSH and LQKENI. Trimming took 1 base from V and 5 from J; bases not matched to a gene: 14. This chain's CDR3 is CASSPRWTSGYLGHNEQFF. The CDR3, as DNA: TGTGCCAGCTCACCACGTTGGACTAGCGGCTATCTGGGACACAATGAGCAGTTCTTC.

A single count supports this clone. The J gene is TRBJ2-7, the V gene TRBV9; 8 bases fit TRBD2. The CDR3 spans 13 residues. V was pared by 7 bases and J by 0 bases, with 3 bases of the junction left unmatched. Germline CDR1 reads SGDLS; CDR2 reads YYNGEE. CDR3 DNA sequence: TGTGCCAGCGCAAGCGGGAGCTCCTACGAGCAGTACTTC. As protein: CASASGSSYEQYF.